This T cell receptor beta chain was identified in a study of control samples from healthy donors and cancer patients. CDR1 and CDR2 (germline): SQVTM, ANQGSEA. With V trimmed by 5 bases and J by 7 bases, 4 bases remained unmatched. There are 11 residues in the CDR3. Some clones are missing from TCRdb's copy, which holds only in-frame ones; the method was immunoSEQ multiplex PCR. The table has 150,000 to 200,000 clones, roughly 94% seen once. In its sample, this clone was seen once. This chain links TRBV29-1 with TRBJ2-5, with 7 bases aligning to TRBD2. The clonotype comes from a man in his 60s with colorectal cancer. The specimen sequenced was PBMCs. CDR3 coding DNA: TGCAGCGTTCGGGGGGACGGGACCCAGTACTTC. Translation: CSVRGDGTQYF.